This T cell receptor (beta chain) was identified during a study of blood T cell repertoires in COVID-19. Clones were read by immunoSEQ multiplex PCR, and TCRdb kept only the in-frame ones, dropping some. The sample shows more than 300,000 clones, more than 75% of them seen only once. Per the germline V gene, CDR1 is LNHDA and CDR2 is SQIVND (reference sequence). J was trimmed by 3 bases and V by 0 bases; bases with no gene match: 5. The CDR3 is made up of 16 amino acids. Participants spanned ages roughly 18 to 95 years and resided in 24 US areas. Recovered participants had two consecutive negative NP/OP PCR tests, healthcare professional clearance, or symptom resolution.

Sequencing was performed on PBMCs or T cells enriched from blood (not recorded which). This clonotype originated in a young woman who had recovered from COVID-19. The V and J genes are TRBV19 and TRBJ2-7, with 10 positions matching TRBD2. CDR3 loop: CASSIDLLAGVYEQYF. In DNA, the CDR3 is TGTGCCAGTAGTATAGATCTGCTAGCGGGGGTCTACGAGCAGTACTTC. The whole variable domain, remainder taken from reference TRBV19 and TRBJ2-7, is DGGITQSPKYLFRKEGQNVTLSCEQNLNHDAMYWYRQDPGQGLRLIYYSQIVNDFQKGDIAEGYSVSREKKESFPLTVTSAQKNPTAFYLCASSIDLLAGVYEQYFGPGTRLTVT.